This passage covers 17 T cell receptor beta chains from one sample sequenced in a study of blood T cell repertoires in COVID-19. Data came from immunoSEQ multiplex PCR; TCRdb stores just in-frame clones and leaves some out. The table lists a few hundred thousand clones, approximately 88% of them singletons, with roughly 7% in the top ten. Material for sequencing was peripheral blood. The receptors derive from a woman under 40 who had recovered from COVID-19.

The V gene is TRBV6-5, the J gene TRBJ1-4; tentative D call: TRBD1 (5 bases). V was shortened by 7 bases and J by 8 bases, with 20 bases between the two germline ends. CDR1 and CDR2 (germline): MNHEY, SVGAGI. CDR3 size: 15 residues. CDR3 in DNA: TGTGCCAGCATCCCAACCAGGCAGGGAAACGAAAAACTGTTTTTT. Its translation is CASIPTRQGNEKLFF.

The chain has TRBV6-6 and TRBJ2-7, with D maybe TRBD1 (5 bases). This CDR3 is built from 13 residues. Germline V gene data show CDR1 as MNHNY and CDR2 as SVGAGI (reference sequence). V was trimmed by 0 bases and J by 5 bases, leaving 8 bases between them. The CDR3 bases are TGTGCCAGCAGTTACTCCAGGGATCACGAGCAGTACTTC. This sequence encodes CASSYSRDHEQYF.

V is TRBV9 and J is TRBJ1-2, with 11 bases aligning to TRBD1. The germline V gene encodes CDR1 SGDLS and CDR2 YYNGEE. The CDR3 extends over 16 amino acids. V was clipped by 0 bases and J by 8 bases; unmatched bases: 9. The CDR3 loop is CASSVVGTGGSRGYTF. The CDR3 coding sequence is TGTGCCAGCAGCGTAGTTGGGACAGGGGGTTCGCGGGGCTACACCTTC.

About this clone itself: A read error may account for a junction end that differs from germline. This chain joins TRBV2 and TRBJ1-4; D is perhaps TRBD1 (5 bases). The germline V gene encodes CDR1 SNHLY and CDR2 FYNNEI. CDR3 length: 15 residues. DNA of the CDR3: TGTGCCAGCAGTGAGGGAGGGGCAACAAATGAAAAACTGTTTTTT. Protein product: CASSEGGATNEKLFF.

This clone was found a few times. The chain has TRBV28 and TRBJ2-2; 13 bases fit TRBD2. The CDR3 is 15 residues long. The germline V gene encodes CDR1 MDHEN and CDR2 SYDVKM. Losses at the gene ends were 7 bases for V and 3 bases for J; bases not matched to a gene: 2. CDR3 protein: CASNGLAGDTGELFF. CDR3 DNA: TGTGCCAGCAACGGACTAGCGGGGGACACCGGGGAGCTGTTTTTT.

The CDR3 reads CASSATGTNEKLFF. The CDR3 DNA follows: TGTGCCAGCAGTGCCACAGGGACAAATGAAAAACTGTTTTTT. This chain uses TRBV9 with TRBJ1-4; D is possibly TRBD1 (6 bases). Germline V lookup: CDR1 SGDLS, CDR2 YYNGEE. With 5 bases removed from V and 5 bases from J, the gap between germline ends came to 13 bases. The CDR3 length is 14 residues.

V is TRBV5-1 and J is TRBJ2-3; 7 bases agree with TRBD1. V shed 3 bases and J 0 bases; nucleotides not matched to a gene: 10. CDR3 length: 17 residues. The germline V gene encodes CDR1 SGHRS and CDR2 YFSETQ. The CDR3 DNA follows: TGCGCCAGCAGCTCCACCCAACAGGGGAGAAGCACAGATACGCAGTATTTT. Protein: CASSSTQQGRSTDTQYF. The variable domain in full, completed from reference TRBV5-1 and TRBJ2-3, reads KAGVTQTPRYLIKTRGQQVTLSCSPISGHRSVSWYQQTPGQGLQFLFEYFSETQRNKGNFPGRFSGRQFSNSRSEMNVSTLELGDSALYLCASSSTQQGRSTDTQYFGPGTRLTVL.

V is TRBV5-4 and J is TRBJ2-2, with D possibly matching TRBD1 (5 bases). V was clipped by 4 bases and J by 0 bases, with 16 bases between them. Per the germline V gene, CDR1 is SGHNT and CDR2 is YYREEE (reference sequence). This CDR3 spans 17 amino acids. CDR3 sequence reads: CASSHPSQGANTGELFF. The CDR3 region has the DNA TGTGCCAGCAGCCATCCCAGCCAGGGCGCGAACACCGGGGAGCTGTTTTTT. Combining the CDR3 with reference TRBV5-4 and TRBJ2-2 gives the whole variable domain ETGVTQSPTHLIKTRGQQVTLRCSSQSGHNTVSWYQQALGQGPQFIFQYYREEENGRGNFPPRFSGLQFPNYSSELNVNALELDDSALYLCASSHPSQGANTGELFFGEGSRLTVL.

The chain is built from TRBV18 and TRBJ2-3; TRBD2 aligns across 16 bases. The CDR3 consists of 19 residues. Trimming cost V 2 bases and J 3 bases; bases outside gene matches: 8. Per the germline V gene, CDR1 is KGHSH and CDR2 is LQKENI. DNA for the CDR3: TGTGCCAGCTCACCAACCGGGACTAGCGGGGGGGCCGCTACAGATACGCAGTATTTT. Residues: CASSPTGTSGGAATDTQYF. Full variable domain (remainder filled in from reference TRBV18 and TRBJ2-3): NAGVMQNPRHLVRRRGQEARLRCSPMKGHSHVYWYRQLPEEGLKFMVYLQKENIIDESGMPKERFSAEFPKEGPSILRIQQVVRGDSAAYFCASSPTGTSGGAATDTQYFGPGTRLTVL.

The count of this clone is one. The CDR3 coding sequence is TGTGCCAGCAGTTCACTAACACCTACTGAAGCTTTCTTT. Translated, it gives CASSSLTPTEAFF. This chain links TRBV6-6 with TRBJ1-1, with unresolved D. With 4 bases removed from V and 5 bases from J, the gap between germline ends came to 11 bases. Per the germline V gene, CDR1 is MNHNY and CDR2 is SVGAGI (reference sequence). The CDR3 spans 13 residues.

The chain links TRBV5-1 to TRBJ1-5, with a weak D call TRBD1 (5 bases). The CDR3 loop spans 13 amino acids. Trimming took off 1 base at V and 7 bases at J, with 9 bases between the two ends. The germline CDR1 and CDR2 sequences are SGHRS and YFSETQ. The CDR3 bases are TGCGCCAGCAGCTTGACAGGCCGGCAGCCCCAGCATTTT. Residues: CASSLTGRQPQHF.

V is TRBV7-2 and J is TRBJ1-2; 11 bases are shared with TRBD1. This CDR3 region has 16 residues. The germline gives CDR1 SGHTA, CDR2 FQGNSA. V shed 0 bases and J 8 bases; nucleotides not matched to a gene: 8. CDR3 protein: CASSLAGTGGEGGYTF. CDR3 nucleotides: TGTGCCAGCAGCTTAGCGGGGACAGGGGGAGAAGGCGGCTACACCTTC.

DNA for the CDR3: TGTGCCAGCAGCGTAGTTCCAGAGGGCGAGCAGTACTTC. As protein: CASSVVPEGEQYF. The chain uses TRBV9 and TRBJ2-7; a possible D gene is TRBD2 (5 bases). The CDR3 is 13 residues long. CDR1 is SGDLS, CDR2 YYNGEE, per germline. V was trimmed by 0 bases and J by 6 bases, leaving 10 bases between them.

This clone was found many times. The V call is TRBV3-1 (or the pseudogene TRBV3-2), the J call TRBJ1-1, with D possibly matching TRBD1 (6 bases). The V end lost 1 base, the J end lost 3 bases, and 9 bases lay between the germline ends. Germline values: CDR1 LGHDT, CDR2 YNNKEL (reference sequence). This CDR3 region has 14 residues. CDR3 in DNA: TGTGCCAGCAGCCAAGCCTCAGGGGACACTGAAGCTTTCTTT. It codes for CASSQASGDTEAFF.

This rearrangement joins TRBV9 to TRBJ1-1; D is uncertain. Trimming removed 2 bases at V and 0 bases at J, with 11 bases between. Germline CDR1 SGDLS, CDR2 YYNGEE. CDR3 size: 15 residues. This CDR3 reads CASSVRGVMNTEAFF. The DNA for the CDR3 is TGTGCCAGCAGCGTTCGGGGTGTAATGAACACTGAAGCTTTCTTT.

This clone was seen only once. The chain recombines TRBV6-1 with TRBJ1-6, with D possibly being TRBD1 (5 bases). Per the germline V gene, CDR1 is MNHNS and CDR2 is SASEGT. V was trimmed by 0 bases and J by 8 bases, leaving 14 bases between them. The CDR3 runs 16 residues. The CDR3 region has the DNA TGTGCCAGCAGTGAAGCGGCTCTGACAGTAGATTCACCCCTCCACTTT. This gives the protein CASSEAALTVDSPLHF.

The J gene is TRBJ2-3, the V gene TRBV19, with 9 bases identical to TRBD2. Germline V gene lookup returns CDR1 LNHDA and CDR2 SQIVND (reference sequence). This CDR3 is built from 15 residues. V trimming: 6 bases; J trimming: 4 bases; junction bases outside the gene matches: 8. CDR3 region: CASRLGGGAADTQYF. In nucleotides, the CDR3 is TGTGCCAGTAGGTTGGGCGGGGGGGCAGCAGATACGCAGTATTTT.